This entry describes one TCR beta chain. Its antigen is as yet unknown. The data stem from a study of cytomegalovirus exposure and HLA in healthy donors. Study outcomes and limitations: What a later analysis showed was that several of the most significant clusters appeared linked to common viral pathogens. In a later analysis, across HLA loci, associated TCR counts were highest for DRB1, lowest for HLA-C. Being indistinguishable, some V segments were excluded, TRBV6-2 and TRBV6-3 among them.

Trimming left V 3 bases short and J 2 bases short, with 8 bases between. The CDR3 spans 13 residues. Germline CDR1 is LNHDA and CDR2 is SQIVND (reference sequence). Nominally healthy donors were sampled, though unrecorded immune exposures were likely. The PCR had 60 Vbeta and 13 Jbeta primers. Here immunoSEQ multiplex PCR was the method, and the copy in TCRdb shows in-frame clones only, minus some. The table shows about 180,000 clones, with more than 60% occurring only once. The clonotype comes from a man aged 18 to 29 in good health and CMV-seronegative. The chain is built from TRBV19 and TRBJ2-7; TRBD1 might be the D (5 bases). Sequencing was performed on PBMCs. CDR3 coding DNA: TGTGCCAGTAGTATCAGGGCGCCCTACGAGCAGTACTTC. It encodes CASSIRAPYEQYF.